The sequence of this TCR beta chain was determined in a study of cytomegalovirus exposure and HLA in healthy donors. About the research overall: The roughly 120 million unique TCR beta sequences, from 150 million to 200 million T cells, were found by an earlier analysis.

13 Jbeta primers and 60 Vbeta primers were used for the PCR. Libraries were prepared by immunoSEQ multiplex PCR; TCRdb keeps only in-frame clonotypes and omits some of them. This sample has approximately 160,000 clones, with about 64% found just once. The CDR3 consists of 15 residues. In germline, CDR1 is SGHTA, CDR2 FQGNSA. V shed 5 bases and J 7 bases; nucleotides not matched to a gene: 10. Material for sequencing was PBMCs. This chain uses TRBV7-2 with TRBJ1-4; 7 positions match TRBD1. The receptor was isolated from a man aged 50 to 60 in good health and CMV-seronegative. The CDR3 DNA sequence: TGTGCCAGCAGCCCCCTCAGGGGGACGGGTGAAAAACTGTTTTTT. This codes for CASSPLRGTGEKLFF.